Below, one T cell receptor (beta chain) is given with its context. The CDR3 runs to 18 residues. The J segment lost 3 bases and the V segment lost 2 bases, leaving 7 bases of the junction unmatched. Germline values: CDR1 SGHTA, CDR2 FQGNSA. Profiling relied on immunoSEQ multiplex PCR, and the TCRdb table lists in-frame clones only, not all of them. The sample yields some 280,000 clones, just over 85% seen once. This record comes from a study of blood T cell repertoires in COVID-19. This chain links TRBV7-2 with TRBJ2-3, with TRBD2 identical over 14 bases. This TCR came from a woman younger than 45 with active or convalescent COVID-19. Sequenced sample: peripheral blood. CDR3 nucleotide sequence: TGTGCCAGCAGCTTAAGACTAGCGGGGGGGCGAAGGACAGATACGCAGTATTTT. Protein: CASSLRLAGGRRTDTQYF.